Shown below are 21 T cell receptor beta chains from a single sample sequenced in a study of T cells in Graves' hyperthyroidism and ophthalmopathy. RNA transcripts were the template for amplifying TCR beta CDR3 regions. First-round RT-PCR of the TCR CDR3 relied on the HTBI primer set. TCRdb reanalysed the multiplex PCR reads using MiXCR and keeps one entry per CDR3 protein. The table shows nearly 750,000 distinct CDR3 sequences, with 30% to 40% occurring only once. The material sequenced was blood. All receptors derive from a woman in her 40s with Graves' hyperthyroidism.

The V and J genes are TRBV19 and TRBJ1-2, with D unclear. V lost 6 bases to trimming and J lost 4 bases, with 15 bases between them. The CDR3 extends over 14 amino acids. CDR1 is LNHDA and CDR2 is SQIVND in the germline V gene (reference sequence). Here the CDR3 reads CASSSIDPRYGYTF. As DNA, the CDR3 is TGTGCCAGTAGCAGCATTGACCCCCGCTATGGCTACACCTTC.

The chain joins TRBV30 to TRBJ1-1; TRBD1 is a possible D gene (6 bases). The CDR3 is 13 amino acids. Germline V gene data show CDR1 as GTSNPN and CDR2 as SVGIG (reference sequence). V lost 5 bases to trimming and J lost 8 bases, with 18 bases between them. The CDR3 is CAWGVGADREAFF. The CDR3 DNA is TGTGCCTGGGGGGTCGGTGCCGACAGGGAAGCTTTCTTT.

Ten or more counts support this clonotype. The genes are TRBV7-2 and TRBJ2-2; D is uncertain. This CDR3 is built from 14 residues. Trimming left V 1 base short and J 3 bases short, with 6 bases between. Germline CDR1 and CDR2: SGHTA and FQGNSA. The CDR3 region is CASSLEVYTGELFF. The CDR3 DNA follows: TGTGCCAGCAGCTTAGAGGTGTACACCGGGGAGCTGTTTTTT.

Concerning this clonotype: This could be a read error, since a much larger clone is one nucleotide away. The chain is built from TRBV24-1 and TRBJ2-7; 7 bases agree with TRBD2. The CDR3 extends over 14 amino acids. The ends lost 6 bases at V and 3 bases at J; junction bases unmatched: 7. CDR1 is KGHDR and CDR2 is SFDVKD in the germline V gene. The CDR3 bases are TGTGCCACCAGTCCGGGGGGACGGGGCTACGAGCAGTACTTC. Protein: CATSPGGRGYEQYF.

The CDR3 protein is CASSQFRAFNQPQHF. The CDR3 region has the DNA TGCGCCAGCAGCCAATTTCGAGCCTTCAATCAGCCCCAGCATTTT. The chain carries TRBV4-1 and TRBJ1-5; no clear D gene. CDR1 is MGHRA, CDR2 YSYEKL, per germline. V was shortened by 2 bases and J by 3 bases, with 11 bases between the two germline ends. The length of the CDR3 is 15 residues.

This clonotype was observed a handful of times. V gene TRBV6-5 combines with J gene TRBJ1-2; TRBD1 is a possible D gene (6 bases). The CDR3 is 13 amino acids. From germline, CDR1 is MNHEY and CDR2 SVGAGI. V was clipped by 5 bases and J by 7 bases, with 14 bases between them. The CDR3 reads CASSDTGQIGYTF. The CDR3 nucleotides are TGTGCCAGCAGTGATACAGGACAGATTGGCTACACCTTC.

The chain combines TRBV19 with TRBJ2-7; the match to TRBD1 covers 11 bases. Trimming took 3 bases from V and 7 from J; bases not matched to a gene: 8. Germline CDR1 LNHDA, CDR2 SQIVND (reference sequence). This CDR3 is 15 amino acids long. Here the CDR3 reads CASSISGTGGNEQYF. As DNA, the CDR3 is TGTGCCAGTAGTATCTCCGGGACAGGGGGTAATGAGCAGTACTTC. The full variable domain, completed using reference TRBV19 and TRBJ2-7, is DGGITQSPKYLFRKEGQNVTLSCEQNLNHDAMYWYRQDPGQGLRLIYYSQIVNDFQKGDIAEGYSVSREKKESFPLTVTSAQKNPTAFYLCASSISGTGGNEQYFGPGTRLTVT.

J is TRBJ1-5 and V is TRBV6-2 or TRBV6-3; 7 bases match TRBD1. Germline V CDR1 and CDR2: MNHEY, SVGEGT. This CDR3 spans 14 amino acids. V shed 6 bases, J shed 7 bases, and the junction held 9 bases outside the gene matches. CDR3 in DNA: TGTGCCAGCAGAACACAGGGGCCAGGCCAGCCCCAGCATTTT. Protein product: CASRTQGPGQPQHF.

J is TRBJ1-6 and V is TRBV2; D perhaps matches TRBD1 (5 bases). Germline CDR1 and CDR2: SNHLY and FYNNEI. Trimming left V 4 bases short and J 13 bases short, with 11 bases between. CDR3 length: 12 amino acids. CDR3 nucleotides: TGTGCCAGCAGTGGGGGGGATGCTCCCCTCCACTTT. It translates to CASSGGDAPLHF. Combining the CDR3 with reference TRBV2 and TRBJ1-6 gives the whole variable domain EPEVTQTPSHQVTQMGQEVILRCVPISNHLYFYWYRQILGQKVEFLVSFYNNEISEKSEIFDDQFSVERPDGSNFTLKIRSTKLEDSAMYFCASSGGDAPLHFGNGTRLTVT.

In its sample, this clonotype was seen once. This clone may be a read error of a much larger clone one base away. The CDR3 coding sequence is TGCAGTGCTTCGGACAGCCATGGCTACACCTTC. This gives the protein CSASDSHGYTF. The J gene is TRBJ1-2, the V gene TRBV20-1; possibly TRBD1 for D (6 bases). CDR3 length equals 11 residues. The germline CDR1 and CDR2 sequences are DFQATT and SNEGSKA (reference sequence). Trimming cost V 5 bases and J 6 bases, with 10 bases left between them.

This clonotype was seen at least ten times. The V and J genes are TRBV7-3 and TRBJ1-6, with D perhaps TRBD1 (5 bases). CDR3 length: 15 residues. Trimming removed 5 bases from V and 5 bases from J, with 13 bases in between. Germline V gives CDR1 SGHTA, CDR2 FQGTGA. The CDR3 DNA reads TGTGCCAGCAGCCTCCAGGGAGGCGATAATTCACCCCTCCACTTT. It is translated as CASSLQGGDNSPLHF.

This clonotype was detected a few times. The rearrangement joins TRBV19 to TRBJ1-5, with D tentatively TRBD1 (5 bases). V was trimmed by 3 bases and J by 0 bases, leaving 9 bases between them. CDR3 length: 15 residues. Germline V gives CDR1 LNHDA, CDR2 SQIVND (reference sequence). The chain's CDR3 is CASSIYDSSNQPQHF. The CDR3 coding sequence is TGTGCCAGTAGTATCTATGACAGTAGCAATCAGCCCCAGCATTTT.

The gene calls are TRBV7-8 and TRBJ1-1, with D unclear. There are 16 residues in the CDR3. Germline V gene lookup returns CDR1 SGHVS and CDR2 FQNEAQ. The ends were cut back, 1 base at V and 4 bases at J, with 16 bases in the middle. This CDR3 reads CASSLGRVDLGTEAFF. CDR3 DNA sequence: TGTGCCAGCAGCTTAGGCCGCGTGGATTTAGGCACTGAAGCTTTCTTT.

This clonotype was found once. The rearrangement links TRBV6-2 or TRBV6-3 to TRBJ2-2; D is perhaps TRBD1 (6 bases). Between the trimmed V and J ends, which lost 0 bases and 4 bases, there was a span of 12 bases. CDR1 MNHEY and CDR2 SVGEGT come from the germline V gene. CDR3 length equals 16 residues. The CDR3 sequence is CASSYSRGTVTGELFF. CDR3 DNA: TGTGCCAGCAGTTACTCGAGGGGGACGGTCACCGGGGAGCTGTTTTTT.

This chain connects TRBV6-5 to TRBJ1-6; TRBD1 might be the D (6 bases). The CDR3 runs 14 residues. The V gene's germline CDR1 is MNHEY and CDR2 SVGAGI. V was clipped by 4 bases and J by 8 bases, with 12 bases between them. DNA for the CDR3: TGTGCCAGCAGTTTAGGGGGATTGGATTCACCCCTCCACTTT. This encodes CASSLGGLDSPLHF.

The rearrangement links TRBV6-5 to TRBJ1-1; D not certain. V shed 0 bases and J shed 1 base, with 9 bases lying between them. Germline CDR1 is MNHEY and CDR2 is SVGAGI. The CDR3 totals 15 residues. The CDR3 region has the DNA TGTGCCAGCAGTTACTCCCCGGCCGGGAACACTGAAGCTTTCTTT. Residues: CASSYSPAGNTEAFF.

As to this clonotype: With a much larger clone just one base away, this may be a read error. V usage is TRBV6-6 and J usage is TRBJ1-2; D may be TRBD1 (5 bases). Trimming pared 0 bases from V and 6 bases from J, leaving 8 bases between. Looked up from germline, CDR1 is MNHNY and CDR2 is SVGAGI (reference sequence). The length of the CDR3 is 13 residues. In nucleotides, the CDR3 is TGTGCCAGCAGTTACTCGCCGGGGGATGGCTACACCTTC. Protein product: CASSYSPGDGYTF.

This clonotype was seen ten or more times. This rearrangement joins TRBV10-3 to TRBJ1-2; D possibly corresponds to TRBD1 (5 bases). Germline V gives CDR1 ENHRY, CDR2 SYGVKD. The V end was cut by 6 bases, the J end by 10 bases, with 24 bases between. CDR3 length equals 15 residues. The CDR3 reads CAIRGQGAPGLVYTF. For the CDR3, the DNA is TGTGCCATCAGGGGGCAGGGCGCTCCTGGACTCGTCTACACCTTC.

V usage is TRBV20-1 and J usage is TRBJ2-7, with 14 bases lining up with TRBD2. Germline V gene lookup returns CDR1 DFQATT and CDR2 SNEGSKA (reference sequence). The trim removed 7 bases at V and 3 bases at J, leaving 2 bases unmatched. CDR3 size: 13 residues. The CDR3 DNA follows: TGCAGTGACGGGACTAGCGGGAGCTACGAGCAGTACTTC. Its translation is CSDGTSGSYEQYF.

This clonotype was seen repeatedly, ten times or more. The J gene is TRBJ1-1, the V gene TRBV20-1, with D possibly TRBD1 on 5 matching bases. The CDR3 spans 14 residues. Deletions cut 6 bases from V and 5 bases from J, with 19 bases between. Germline-derived CDR1 and CDR2 are DFQATT and SNEGSKA (reference sequence). The CDR3 spells CSAQLGGVGTEAFF. CDR3 DNA: TGCAGTGCCCAGCTAGGAGGGGTAGGTACTGAAGCTTTCTTT.

This clonotype has a count of ten or more. The rearrangement links TRBV12-3 or TRBV12-4 to TRBJ1-1; D is ambiguous. The V gene lost 3 bases and the J gene lost 0 bases, with 8 bases spanning the gap. The CDR3 loop spans 14 amino acids. CDR3: CASSFLPMNTEAFF. The CDR3 coding sequence is TGTGCCAGCAGTTTCTTGCCCATGAACACTGAAGCTTTCTTT.